The sample holds a few counts of the clone carrying this T cell receptor (beta chain). This entry belongs to a study of early T cells in non-severe SARS-CoV-2 infection. TCRdb re-derived calls from the 5' RACE reads in MiXCR, one entry per CDR3 protein. The sample consists of 76,000 or so distinct CDR3 sequences, about 10% of them appearing once. What was sequenced was whole blood. The TCR was taken from an adult who was a healthcare worker with PCR-confirmed SARS-CoV-2 infection or an uninfected control (not recorded which).

This CDR3 reads CSARAGAHSPLHF. DNA for the CDR3: TGCAGTGCTAGAGCTGGCGCACATTCACCCCTCCACTTT. The V call is TRBV20-1, the J call TRBJ1-6, with D unresolved. CDR3 length equals 13 residues. V was cut by 1 base and J by 8 bases, with 9 bases left in between. In germline, CDR1 is DFQATT, CDR2 SNEGSKA (reference sequence).